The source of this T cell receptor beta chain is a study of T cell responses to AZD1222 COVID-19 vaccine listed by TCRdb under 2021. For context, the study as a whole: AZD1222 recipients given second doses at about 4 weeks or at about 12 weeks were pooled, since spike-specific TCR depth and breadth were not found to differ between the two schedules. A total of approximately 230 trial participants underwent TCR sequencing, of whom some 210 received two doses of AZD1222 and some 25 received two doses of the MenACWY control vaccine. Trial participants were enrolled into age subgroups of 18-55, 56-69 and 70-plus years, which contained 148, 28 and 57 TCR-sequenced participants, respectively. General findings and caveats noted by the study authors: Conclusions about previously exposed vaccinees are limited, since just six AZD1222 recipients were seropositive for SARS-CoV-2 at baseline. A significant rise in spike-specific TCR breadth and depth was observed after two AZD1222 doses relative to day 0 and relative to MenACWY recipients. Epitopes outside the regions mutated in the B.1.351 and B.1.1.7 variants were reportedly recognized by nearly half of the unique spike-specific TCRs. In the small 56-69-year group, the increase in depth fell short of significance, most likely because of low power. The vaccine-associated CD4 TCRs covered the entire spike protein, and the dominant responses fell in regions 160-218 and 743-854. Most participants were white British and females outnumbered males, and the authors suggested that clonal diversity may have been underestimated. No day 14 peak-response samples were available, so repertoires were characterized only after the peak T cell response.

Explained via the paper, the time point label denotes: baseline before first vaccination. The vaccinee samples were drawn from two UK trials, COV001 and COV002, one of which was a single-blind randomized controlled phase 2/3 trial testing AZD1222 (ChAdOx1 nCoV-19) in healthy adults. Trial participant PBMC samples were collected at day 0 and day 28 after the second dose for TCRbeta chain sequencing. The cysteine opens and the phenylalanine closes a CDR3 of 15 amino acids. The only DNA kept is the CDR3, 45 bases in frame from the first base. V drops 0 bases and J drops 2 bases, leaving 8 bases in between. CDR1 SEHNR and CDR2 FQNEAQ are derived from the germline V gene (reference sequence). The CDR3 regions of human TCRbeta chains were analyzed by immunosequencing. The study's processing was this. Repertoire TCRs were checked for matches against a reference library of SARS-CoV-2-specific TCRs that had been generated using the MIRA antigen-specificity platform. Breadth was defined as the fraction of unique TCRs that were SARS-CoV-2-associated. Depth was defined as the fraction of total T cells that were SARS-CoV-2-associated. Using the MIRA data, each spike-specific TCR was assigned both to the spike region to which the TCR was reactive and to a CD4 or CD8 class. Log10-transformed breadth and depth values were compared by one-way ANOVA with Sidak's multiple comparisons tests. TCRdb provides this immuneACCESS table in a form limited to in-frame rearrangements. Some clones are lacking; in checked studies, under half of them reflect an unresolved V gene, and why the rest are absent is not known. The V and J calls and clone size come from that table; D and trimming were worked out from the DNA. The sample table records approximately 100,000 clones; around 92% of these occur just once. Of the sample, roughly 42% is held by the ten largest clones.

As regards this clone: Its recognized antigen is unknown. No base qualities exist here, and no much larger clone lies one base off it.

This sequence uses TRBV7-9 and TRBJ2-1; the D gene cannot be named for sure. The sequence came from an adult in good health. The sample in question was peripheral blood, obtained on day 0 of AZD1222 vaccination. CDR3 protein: CASSLASSPYNEQFF. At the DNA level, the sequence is TGTGCCAGCAGCTTAGCTTCCAGCCCCTACAATGAGCAGTTCTTC.